These 30 T cell receptor beta chains were sequenced from one sample in a study of blood T cells in healthy people across ages (dated by TCRdb to the mid-2010s). The method was 5' RACE. TCRdb shows the sequencer as Illumina HiSeq 2500. A second PCR of about 7 to 12 cycles was performed with a sample-barcoded 5' primer and a J-beta primer mix. TCRdb passed the public sequencing reads through fastp at Q25 and MiXCR, retaining productive beta sequences. Rows merge per CDR3 protein into single entries with the most common DNA and genes. The sample includes 1.5 million to 1.9 million distinct CDR3 sequences, with roughly two fifths observed a single time. Of the sample, about 4% falls within the top ten clones. The sequencing input was blood. Receptor source: a young woman in good health.

This clonotype was observed a few times. V gene TRBV3-1 combines with J gene TRBJ1-1, with D hard to call. In germline, CDR1 is LGHDT, CDR2 YNNKEL (reference sequence). The CDR3 contains 12 residues. With 3 bases removed from V and 12 bases from J, the gap between germline ends came to 14 bases. The CDR3 region has the DNA TGTGCCAGCAGCCACGACGGACCCTCGCCTTTCTTT. As protein: CASSHDGPSPFF. Full variable domain (remainder filled in from reference TRBV3-1 and TRBJ1-1): DTAVSQTPKYLVTQMGNDKSIKCEQNLGHDTMYWYKQDSKKFLKIMFSYNNKELIINETVPNRFSPKSPDKAHLNLHINSLELGDSAVYFCASSHDGPSPFFGQGTRLTVV.

In its sample, this clonotype was seen a few times. The chain is built from TRBV28 and TRBJ2-3; D is undetermined. Germline V gene sequence: CDR1 MDHEN, CDR2 SYDVKM. The CDR3 runs to 12 residues. Trimming took 9 bases from V and 2 from J, leaving 9 bases between them. In nucleotides, the CDR3 is TGTGCCAGTGGGGTCCTCACAGATACGCAGTATTTT. Protein sequence: CASGVLTDTQYF.

The chain recombines TRBV14 with TRBJ1-2, with unresolved D. The germline V gene has CDR1 SGHDN and CDR2 FVKESK. The CDR3 sequence is 15 residues long. Trimming took 1 base from V and 4 from J, leaving 13 bases between them. CDR3 DNA sequence: TGTGCCAGCAGCCAAGCGGTATCTCTTACCTATGGCTACACCTTC. It translates to CASSQAVSLTYGYTF.

V is TRBV18 and J is TRBJ2-1; the D gene is possibly TRBD2 (5 bases). The CDR3 totals 13 residues. Germline CDR1 reads KGHSH; CDR2 reads LQKENI. Trimming left V 10 bases short and J 5 bases short, with 15 bases between. DNA for the CDR3: TGTGCCACAAATCGGGGAGAGCACAATGAGCAGTTCTTC. The encoded protein is CATNRGEHNEQFF.

In this sample, this clonotype turned up a few times. The chain is built from TRBV5-1 and TRBJ1-3; D is unresolved. The CDR3 contains 14 residues. Deletions cut 4 bases from V and 4 bases from J, with 12 bases between. Germline V CDR1 and CDR2: SGHRS, YFSETQ. The CDR3 bases are TGCGCCAGCAGCCCGGGAGGAGTGGGAAACACCATATATTTT. Its translation: CASSPGGVGNTIYF.

This clonotype was observed a handful of times. The J gene is TRBJ1-2, the V gene TRBV4-3; 9 bases align to TRBD1. V lost 4 bases to trimming and J lost 7 bases; unmatched junction nucleotides: 13. Germline V gene sequence: CDR1 LGHNA, CDR2 YSLEER. The CDR3 consists of 16 residues. The CDR3 is CASSLLGHRGQSGYTF. In nucleotides, the CDR3 is TGCGCCAGCAGCCTTTTAGGGCACAGGGGGCAGAGTGGCTACACCTTC.

The V gene is TRBV2, the J gene TRBJ2-5, with 16 bases aligning to TRBD2. Trimming removed 2 bases from V and 3 bases from J; junction bases left unmatched: 6. Per the germline V gene, CDR1 is SNHLY and CDR2 is FYNNEI. CDR3 length: 18 amino acids. The CDR3 DNA reads as TGTGCCAGCAGTGAATCCGGGACTAGCGGGAGGGCCGAAGAGACCCAGTACTTC. Translated: CASSESGTSGRAEETQYF.

The chain couples TRBV27 to TRBJ1-5; TRBD1 is a possible D gene (6 bases). The germline V gene has CDR1 MNHEY and CDR2 SMNVEV (reference sequence). V lost 4 bases, J lost 9 bases, and 13 bases lay in between. This CDR3 is built from 13 residues. In nucleotides, the CDR3 is TGTGCCAGCAGTTCTACAGGGTCCGCGCCCCAGCATTTT. Protein sequence: CASSSTGSAPQHF.

The V and J genes are TRBV6-2 or TRBV6-3 and TRBJ2-1; a possible D gene is TRBD1 (5 bases). From germline, CDR1 is MNHEY and CDR2 SVGEGT. The CDR3 sequence is 15 residues long. V was clipped by 0 bases and J by 9 bases, with 15 bases between them. CDR3 in DNA: TGTGCCAGCAGTTACTCGAACAGGTTGGTGGGTGAGCAGTTCTTC. Amino acid sequence: CASSYSNRLVGEQFF.

CDR3 nucleotides: TGTGCCAGCAGTTTAGGCGGATGGAGCACAGATACGCAGTATTTT. It translates to CASSLGGWSTDTQYF. The rearrangement uses TRBV28 and TRBJ2-3, with D uncertain. The CDR3 runs to 15 residues. The germline V and J ends were trimmed by 2 bases and 0 bases, with 9 bases remaining between them. Germline assignment: CDR1 MDHEN and CDR2 SYDVKM.

In its sample, this clonotype was seen a few times. The V gene is TRBV9, the J gene TRBJ1-6, with 11 bases fitting TRBD1. Per germline, CDR1 SGDLS and CDR2 YYNGEE. Germline trimming cut 3 bases from V and 8 bases from J; bases unmatched to any gene: 7. The CDR3 sequence is 16 residues long. CDR3 region: CASSGSRTGGHSPLHF. CDR3 bases: TGTGCCAGCAGCGGATCCCGGACAGGGGGCCATTCACCCCTCCACTTT. Full variable domain (outside the CDR3, taken from reference TRBV9 and TRBJ1-6): DSGVTQTPKHLITATGQRVTLRCSPRSGDLSVYWYQQSLDQGLQFLIQYYNGEERAKGNILERFSAQQFPDLHSELNLSSLELGDSALYFCASSGSRTGGHSPLHFGNGTRLTVT.

In DNA form, the CDR3 reads TGCAGTGCTAGGGGGGCTACTGCTAATTCACCCCTCCACTTT. Its translation: CSARGATANSPLHF. The rearrangement uses TRBV20-1 and TRBJ1-6, with D perhaps matching TRBD1 (6 bases). CDR3 length equals 14 residues. Trimming stripped 3 bases from V and 6 bases from J, with 12 bases between. Germline CDR1 DFQATT, CDR2 SNEGSKA (reference sequence).

This sequence joins TRBV30 and TRBJ2-5, with TRBD2 matching 11 bases. CDR1 and CDR2 from the germline V gene are GTSNPN and SVGIG (reference sequence). This CDR3 has 15 residues. Trimming took 4 bases from V and 2 from J; bases not matched to a gene: 6. CDR3 sequence reads: CAWTAGLAEQETQYF. CDR3 nucleotide sequence: TGTGCCTGGACTGCGGGACTAGCGGAACAAGAGACCCAGTACTTC.

A few counts support this clonotype. The rearrangement links TRBV6-5 to TRBJ2-1; D not certain. The germline V and J ends were trimmed by 4 bases and 8 bases, with 12 bases remaining between them. Germline CDR1 is MNHEY and CDR2 is SVGAGI. This CDR3 comprises 13 residues. The DNA for the CDR3 is TGTGCCAGCAGTTCGGGCCGAGACGATGAGCAGTTCTTC. The encoded protein is CASSSGRDDEQFF.

This clonotype was found a few times. The rearrangement links TRBV6-1 to TRBJ2-3; weak D call: TRBD2 (6 bases). CDR3 length: 13 amino acids. V was pared by 7 bases and J by 5 bases, with 13 bases between. CDR1 is MNHNS, CDR2 SASEGT, per germline. The CDR3 region has the DNA TGTGCCAGCACTCTATGGGGGGTAGATACGCAGTATTTT. Translation: CASTLWGVDTQYF.

The CDR3 coding sequence is TGCAGTTTACCCGGGGGAGAGACCCAGTACTTC. Translated: CSLPGGETQYF. The V gene is TRBV29-1, the J gene TRBJ2-5; tentatively, D is TRBD2 (6 bases). Germline loops: CDR1 SQVTM, CDR2 ANQGSEA. This CDR3 comprises 11 residues.

The V call is TRBV4-1, the J call TRBJ1-5; TRBD1 matches 9 bases. Per germline, CDR1 MGHRA and CDR2 YSYEKL. V lost 3 bases and J lost 0; bases outside the gene matches: 12. The CDR3 extends over 19 amino acids. The CDR3 bases are TGCGCCAGCAGCCAGGTGCAGGGACAGGGTTTTTATAGCAATCAGCCCCAGCATTTT. Translating it yields CASSQVQGQGFYSNQPQHF.

In this sample, this clonotype turned up a few times. The chain recombines TRBV4-3 with TRBJ2-5; D uncertain. V was pared by 0 bases and J by 7 bases, with 12 bases between. Germline V CDR1 and CDR2: LGHNA, YSLEER. This CDR3 contains 14 residues. The CDR3 here is CASSQEPELGTQYF. As DNA, the CDR3 is TGCGCCAGCAGCCAAGAGCCGGAGTTAGGGACCCAGTACTTC.

This clonotype appeared a few times. This chain connects TRBV7-2 to TRBJ2-1; a possible D gene is TRBD1 (6 bases). Germline V gene data show CDR1 as SGHTA and CDR2 as FQGNSA. The CDR3 runs 15 residues. Deletions cut 5 bases from V and 2 bases from J, with 13 bases between. The CDR3: CASSETGTPYNEQFF. The CDR3 DNA reads as TGTGCCAGCAGCGAAACAGGGACCCCCTACAATGAGCAGTTCTTC.

This rearrangement joins TRBV4-1 to TRBJ2-7, with 15 bases identical to TRBD2. There are 15 residues in the CDR3. V lost 2 bases to trimming and J lost 7 bases; unmatched junction nucleotides: 3. CDR1 MGHRA and CDR2 YSYEKL come from the germline V gene. The CDR3 DNA is TGCGCCAGCAGCCAAAATGGACTAGCGGGAGGGGAGCAGTACTTC. It is translated as CASSQNGLAGGEQYF.

CDR3 loop: CASILRQSPTEAFF. The CDR3 DNA is TGTGCCAGCATTTTGAGACAGAGCCCCACTGAAGCTTTCTTT. The J gene is TRBJ1-1, the V gene TRBV2; tentatively, D is TRBD1 (5 bases). V lost 7 bases and J lost 4, with 16 bases in between. There are 14 residues in the CDR3. Germline-derived CDR1 and CDR2 are SNHLY and FYNNEI.

This clonotype was seen many times. A much larger clone differs from this one at a single base, so this may be a read error. V usage is TRBV6-5 and J usage is TRBJ2-1; 8 bases fit TRBD1. Germline assignment: CDR1 MNHEY and CDR2 SVGAGI. There are 14 residues in the CDR3. V lost 5 bases, J lost 7 bases, and 7 bases stayed unmatched. The chain's CDR3 is CASSPRTGKNEQFF. The CDR3 DNA reads TGTGCCAGCAGTCCACGGACAGGGAAGAATGAGCAGTTCTTC.

Turning to this clonotype: A much larger clone lies one base from this, so it may be a read error. CDR3 DNA sequence: TGTGCCAGCAGTTTAAGCAGGGACTACGAGCAGTTCTTC. Translated: CASSLSRDYEQFF. J is TRBJ2-1 and V is TRBV27; TRBD2 matches 7 bases. The CDR3 loop spans 13 amino acids. Germline V lookup: CDR1 MNHEY, CDR2 SMNVEV (reference sequence). J was trimmed by 10 bases and V by 2 bases; bases with no gene match: 5.

V usage is TRBV4-3 and J usage is TRBJ1-1; D unclear. The CDR3 has 15 residues. The germline V and J ends were trimmed by 4 bases and 0 bases, with 12 bases remaining between them. In germline, CDR1 is LGHNA, CDR2 YSLEER. CDR3 sequence: CASSLELGLNTEAFF. The CDR3 DNA follows: TGCGCCAGCAGCCTAGAGTTAGGGCTGAACACTGAAGCTTTCTTT.

This clonotype was seen a few times. The chain employs TRBV10-3 and TRBJ2-7, with D perhaps matching TRBD2 (5 bases). CDR1 and CDR2 (germline): ENHRY, SYGVKD. There are 16 residues in the CDR3. V was trimmed by 6 bases and J by 0 bases, leaving 18 bases between them. In nucleotides, the CDR3 is TGTGCCATCAGCCGAACGGAGGCAGTCAGCTCCTACGAGCAGTACTTC. It codes for CAISRTEAVSSYEQYF.

A remark on this clonotype: One junction end does not reproduce the germline sequence, and a read error may be involved. This chain links TRBV14 with TRBJ2-3, with TRBD2 matching 10 bases. This CDR3 is 17 amino acids long. CDR1 and CDR2 (germline): SGHDN, FVKESK. This CDR3 reads CAGSQERGGLRTDTQYF. CDR3 bases: TGTGCCGGCAGCCAAGAGCGGGGGGGCCTCCGCACAGATACGCAGTATTTT.

This clonotype was seen a handful of times. The chain uses TRBV11-2 and TRBJ1-2, with unresolved D. The V gene lost 2 bases and the J gene lost 4 bases, with 11 bases spanning the gap. This CDR3 has 14 residues. Per germline, CDR1 SGHAT and CDR2 FQNNGV. The CDR3 loop reads CASSLNADTYGYTF. CDR3 DNA: TGTGCCAGCAGCTTAAACGCAGACACCTATGGCTACACCTTC.

The chain is built from TRBV7-9 and TRBJ1-5; 9 nucleotides agree with TRBD1. Germline values: CDR1 SEHNR, CDR2 FQNEAQ (reference sequence). This CDR3 is built from 15 residues. J was trimmed by 5 bases and V by 4 bases; bases with no gene match: 6. The CDR3 region is CASSSDRGIHQPQHF. The CDR3 DNA follows: TGTGCCAGCAGCTCAGACAGGGGGATCCATCAGCCCCAGCATTTT.

This clonotype showed up just a few times. This chain links TRBV20-1 with TRBJ2-5; D could derive from TRBD1 or TRBD2 (6 bases each). Trimming removed 0 bases at V and 5 bases at J, with 16 bases between. Germline assignment: CDR1 DFQATT and CDR2 SNEGSKA (reference sequence). The CDR3 spans 15 residues. The CDR3, as DNA: TGCAGTGCTAGAGAAGAAGGGGGACTGGTGGAGACCCAGTACTTC. It specifies CSAREEGGLVETQYF.

The chain is built from TRBV4-1 and TRBJ2-1, with 9 positions matching TRBD2. The J call could be wrong; TRBJ2-7 is a better fit for the DNA end. Per germline, CDR1 MGHRA and CDR2 YSYEKL. The CDR3 runs to 16 residues. CDR3 sequence (DNA): TGCGCCAGCAGCCACGCAGGCGGGGGGGCGTACAATGAGCAGTACTTC. Translation gives CASSHAGGGAYNEQYF.